The sequence of this T cell receptor beta chain was determined in a study of T cell responses to AZD1222 COVID-19 vaccine. Profiling relied on immunoSEQ multiplex PCR, and the TCRdb table lists in-frame clones only, not all of them. The table shows some 98,000 clones, with approximately 84% occurring only once. This CDR3 has 14 residues. With V trimmed by 5 bases and J by 4 bases, 5 bases remained unmatched. CDR1 is LNHDA, CDR2 SQIVND, per germline (reference sequence). The clonotype was recovered from an adult who received the AZD1222 COVID-19 vaccine. J is TRBJ1-2 and V is TRBV19, with TRBD1 matching 9 bases. Sample: peripheral blood, taken 28 days after the second AZD1222 dose. This CDR3 reads CASSPMTGGYGYTF. The CDR3 nucleotides are TGTGCCAGTAGTCCGATGACAGGGGGCTATGGCTACACCTTC.